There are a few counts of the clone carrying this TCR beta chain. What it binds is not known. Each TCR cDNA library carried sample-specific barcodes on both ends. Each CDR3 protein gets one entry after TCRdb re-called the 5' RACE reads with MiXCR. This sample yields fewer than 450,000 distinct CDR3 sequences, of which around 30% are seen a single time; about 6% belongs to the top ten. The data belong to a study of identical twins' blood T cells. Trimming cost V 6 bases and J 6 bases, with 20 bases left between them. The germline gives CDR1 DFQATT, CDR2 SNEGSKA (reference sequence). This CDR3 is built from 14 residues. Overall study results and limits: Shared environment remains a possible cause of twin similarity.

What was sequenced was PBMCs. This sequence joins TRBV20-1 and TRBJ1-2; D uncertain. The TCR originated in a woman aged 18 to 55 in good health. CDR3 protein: CSALPAALGDGYTF. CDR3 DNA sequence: TGCAGTGCCCTACCCGCAGCCTTGGGCGATGGCTACACCTTC.